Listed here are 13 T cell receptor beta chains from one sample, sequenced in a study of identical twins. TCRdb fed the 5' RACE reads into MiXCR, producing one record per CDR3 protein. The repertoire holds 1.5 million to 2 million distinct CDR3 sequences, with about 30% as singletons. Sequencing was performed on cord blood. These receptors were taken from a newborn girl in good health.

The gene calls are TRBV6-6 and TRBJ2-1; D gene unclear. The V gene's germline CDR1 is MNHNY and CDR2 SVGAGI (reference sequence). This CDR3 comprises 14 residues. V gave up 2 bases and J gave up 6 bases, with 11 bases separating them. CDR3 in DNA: TGTGCCAGCAGTTACCCCGCAGGTACCAATGAGCAGTTCTTC. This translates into CASSYPAGTNEQFF.

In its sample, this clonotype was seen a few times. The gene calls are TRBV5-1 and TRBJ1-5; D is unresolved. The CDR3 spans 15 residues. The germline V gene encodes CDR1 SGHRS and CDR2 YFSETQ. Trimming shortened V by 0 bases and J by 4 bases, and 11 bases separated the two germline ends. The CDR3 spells CASSLVGSRNQPQHF. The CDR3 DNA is TGCGCCAGCAGCTTGGTGGGAAGTAGGAATCAGCCCCAGCATTTT. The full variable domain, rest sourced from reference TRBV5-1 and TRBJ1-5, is KAGVTQTPRYLIKTRGQQVTLSCSPISGHRSVSWYQQTPGQGLQFLFEYFSETQRNKGNFPGRFSGRQFSNSRSEMNVSTLELGDSALYLCASSLVGSRNQPQHFGDGTRLSIL.

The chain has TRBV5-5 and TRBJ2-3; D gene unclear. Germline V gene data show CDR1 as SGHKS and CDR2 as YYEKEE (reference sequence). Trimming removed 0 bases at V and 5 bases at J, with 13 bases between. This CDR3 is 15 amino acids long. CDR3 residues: CASSLGWQVGDTQYF. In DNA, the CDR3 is TGTGCCAGCAGCTTGGGTTGGCAAGTCGGAGATACGCAGTATTTT.

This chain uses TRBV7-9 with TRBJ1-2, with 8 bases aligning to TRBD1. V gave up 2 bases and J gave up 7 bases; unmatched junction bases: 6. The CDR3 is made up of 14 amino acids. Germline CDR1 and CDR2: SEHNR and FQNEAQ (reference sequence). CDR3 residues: CASSLTGQGSGYTF. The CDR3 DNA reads TGTGCCAGCAGCTTAACCGGACAGGGCAGTGGCTACACCTTC.

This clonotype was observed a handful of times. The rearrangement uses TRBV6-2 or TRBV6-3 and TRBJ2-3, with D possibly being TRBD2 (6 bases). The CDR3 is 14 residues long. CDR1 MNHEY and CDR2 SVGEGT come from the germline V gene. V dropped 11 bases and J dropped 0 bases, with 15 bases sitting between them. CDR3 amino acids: CASTRGLSTDTQYF. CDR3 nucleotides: TGTGCCTCGACTCGGGGACTTAGCACAGATACGCAGTATTTT.

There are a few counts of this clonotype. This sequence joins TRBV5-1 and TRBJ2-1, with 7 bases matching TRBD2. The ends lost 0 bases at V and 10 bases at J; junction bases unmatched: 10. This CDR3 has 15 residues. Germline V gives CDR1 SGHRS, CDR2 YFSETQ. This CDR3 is CASSLVGGGKSEQFF. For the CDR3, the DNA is TGCGCCAGCAGCTTGGTTGGCGGGGGAAAATCAGAGCAGTTCTTC.

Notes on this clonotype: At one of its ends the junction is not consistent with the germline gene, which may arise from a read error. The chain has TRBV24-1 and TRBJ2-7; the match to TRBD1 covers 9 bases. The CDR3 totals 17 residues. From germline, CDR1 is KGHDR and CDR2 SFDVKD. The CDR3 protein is CAASVLPWTGETYEQYF. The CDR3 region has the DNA TGTGCCGCCAGTGTTCTTCCGTGGACAGGGGAAACCTACGAGCAGTACTTC.

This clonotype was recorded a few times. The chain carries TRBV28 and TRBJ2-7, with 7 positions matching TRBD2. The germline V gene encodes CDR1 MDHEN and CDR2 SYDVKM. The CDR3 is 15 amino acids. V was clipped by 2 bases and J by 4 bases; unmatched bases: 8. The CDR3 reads CASSLATSRGYEQYF. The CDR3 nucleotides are TGTGCCAGCAGTTTAGCGACTAGCCGGGGATACGAGCAGTACTTC.

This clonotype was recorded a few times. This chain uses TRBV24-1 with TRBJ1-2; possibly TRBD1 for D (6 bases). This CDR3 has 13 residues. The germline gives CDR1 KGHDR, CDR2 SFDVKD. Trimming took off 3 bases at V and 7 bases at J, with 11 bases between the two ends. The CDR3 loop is CATSDDRTGGYTF. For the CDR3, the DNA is TGTGCCACCAGTGATGACAGGACGGGTGGCTACACCTTC.

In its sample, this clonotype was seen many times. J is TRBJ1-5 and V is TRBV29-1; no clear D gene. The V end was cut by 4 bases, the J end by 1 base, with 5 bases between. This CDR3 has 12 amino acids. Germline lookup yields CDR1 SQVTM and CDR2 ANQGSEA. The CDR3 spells CSVGISNQPQHF. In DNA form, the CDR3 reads TGCAGCGTTGGAATAAGCAATCAGCCCCAGCATTTT. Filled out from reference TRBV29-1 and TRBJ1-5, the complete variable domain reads SAVISQKPSRDICQRGTSLTIQCQVDSQVTMMFWYRQQPGQSLTLIATANQGSEATYESGFVIDKFPISRPNLTFSTLTVSNMSPEDSSIYLCSVGISNQPQHFGDGTRLSIL.

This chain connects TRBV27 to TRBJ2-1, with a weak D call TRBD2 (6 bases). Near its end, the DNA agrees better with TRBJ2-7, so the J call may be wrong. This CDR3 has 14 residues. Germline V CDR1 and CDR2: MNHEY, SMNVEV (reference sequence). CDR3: CASSSGERYNEQYF. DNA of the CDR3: TGTGCCAGCAGTTCGGGGGAGCGGTACAATGAGCAGTACTTC.

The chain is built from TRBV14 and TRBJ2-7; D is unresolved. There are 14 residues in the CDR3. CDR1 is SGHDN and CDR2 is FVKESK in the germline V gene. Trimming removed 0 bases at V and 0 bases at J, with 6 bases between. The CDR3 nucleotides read TGTGCCAGCAGCCAAGAAGGCGTCTCCTACGAGCAGTACTTC. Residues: CASSQEGVSYEQYF.

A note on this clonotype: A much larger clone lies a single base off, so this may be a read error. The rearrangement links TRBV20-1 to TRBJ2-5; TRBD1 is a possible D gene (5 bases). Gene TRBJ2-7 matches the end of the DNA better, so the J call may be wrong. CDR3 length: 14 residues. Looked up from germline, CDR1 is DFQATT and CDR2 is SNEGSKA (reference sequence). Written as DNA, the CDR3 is TGCGGTGCCGGAGTGACAGTTTTCCCCTACGAGCAGTACTTC. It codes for CGAGVTVFPYEQYF.